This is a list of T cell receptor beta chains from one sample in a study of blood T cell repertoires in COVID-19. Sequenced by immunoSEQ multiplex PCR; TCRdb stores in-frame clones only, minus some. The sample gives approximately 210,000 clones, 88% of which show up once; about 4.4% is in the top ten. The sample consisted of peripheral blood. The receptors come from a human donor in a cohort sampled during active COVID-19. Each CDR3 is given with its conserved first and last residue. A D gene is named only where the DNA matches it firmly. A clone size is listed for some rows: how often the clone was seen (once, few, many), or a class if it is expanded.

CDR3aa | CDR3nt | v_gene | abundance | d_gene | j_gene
CASSYSRRGDTQYF | TGTGCCAGCAGTTACTCCCGCCGGGGAGATACGCAGTATTTT | TRBV6-2/TRBV6-3 | - | - | TRBJ2-3
CASSSGLAGSYEQYF | TGCGCCAGCAGCAGCGGGTTAGCGGGTTCCTACGAGCAGTACTTC | TRBV5-1 | - | TRBD2 | TRBJ2-7
CASSRFAGGPSEQFF | TGTGCCAGCAGCCGATTTGCGGGGGGGCCCTCCGAGCAGTTCTTC | TRBV3-1/TRBV3-2 | - | TRBD2 | TRBJ2-1
CASSHRGRGYGYTF | TGTGCCAGCAGCCACAGAGGGAGGGGCTATGGCTACACCTTC | TRBV3-1/TRBV3-2 | - | - | TRBJ1-2
CASSPTGLSNQPQHF | TGTGCCAGCAGTCCCACAGGTCTTAGCAATCAGCCCCAGCATTTT | TRBV6-2/TRBV6-3 | - | - | TRBJ1-5
CASKTGAAINSPLHF | TGTGCCAGTAAGACAGGGGCAGCGATTAATTCACCCCTCCACTTT | TRBV19 | - | TRBD1 | TRBJ1-6
CASSYSPPGIYGYTF | TGTGCCAGCAGTTACTCCCCTCCAGGGATTTATGGCTACACCTTC | TRBV6-5 | - | - | TRBJ1-2
CASTGGGLQETQYF | TGTGCCAGCACCGGGGGGGGACTACAAGAGACCCAGTACTTC | TRBV7-2 | few | TRBD2 | TRBJ2-5
CASTNPAGGIGYTF | TGTGCCAGCACTAACCCCGCAGGGGGTATTGGCTACACCTTC | TRBV6-5 | - | TRBD1 | TRBJ1-2
CASIAWGGQPNTGELFF | TGTGCCAGCATCGCCTGGGGGGGCCAGCCGAACACCGGGGAGCTGTTTTTT | TRBV28 | - | - | TRBJ2-2
CASRPGLLNTEAFF | TGTGCCAGCAGACCCGGACTGTTGAACACTGAAGCTTTCTTT | TRBV6-5 | - | - | TRBJ1-1
CASSQSGGAIGELFF | TGTGCCAGCAGCCAAAGCGGGGGGGCGATCGGGGAGCTGTTTTTT | TRBV11-2 | once | TRBD2 | TRBJ2-2
CASSPRRDIYEQYF | TGCGCCAGCAGTCCTAGACGGGATATCTACGAGCAGTACTTC | TRBV10-2 | - | - | TRBJ2-7
CASSPRKSGAPDTQYF | TGTGCCAGCAGCCCGAGGAAGAGCGGGGCCCCGGATACGCAGTATTTT | TRBV5-4 | - | TRBD2 | TRBJ2-3
CASSLRAEGFGTQYF | TGTGCCAGCAGTTTACGGGCCGAGGGTTTCGGGACCCAGTACTTC | TRBV27 | - | - | TRBJ2-5
CASSAGTGDQETQYF | TGTGCCAGCAGTGCCGGGACAGGGGACCAAGAGACCCAGTACTTC | TRBV6-2/TRBV6-3 | - | TRBD1 | TRBJ2-5
CASSPPVGTGENQPQHF | TGTGCCAGCTCACCACCGGTCGGGACAGGGGAAAATCAGCCCCAGCATTTT | TRBV18 | - | TRBD1 | TRBJ1-5
CASSLAQGSVAEAFF | TGCGCCAGCAGCTTGGCACAGGGTAGTGTTGCTGAAGCTTTCTTT | TRBV5-1 | - | - | TRBJ1-1